This passage covers 3 T cell receptor beta chains from one sample sequenced in a study of shared clonotypes between healthy human individuals. Repertoires were generated with immunoSEQ multiplex PCR, while TCRdb's copy carries only in-frame clones and drops some. Here the sample spans around 1.9 million clones, 90% to 95% being singletons. CD8 cells classed as naive were CD45RO-negative and positively selected for CCR7, excluding terminally differentiated effector memory CD45RA+ cells. Material for sequencing was naive CD8+ T cells from PBMCs. The source of these receptors is a man between 18 and 29 years old in good health. Some clones in this sample may be carry-over from other donors' samples.

V and J are TRBV29-1 and TRBJ2-7, with 8 positions matching TRBD1. The CDR3 runs to 15 residues. J gave up 4 bases and V 4 bases, and 12 bases lay outside the gene matches. The germline V gene has CDR1 SQVTM and CDR2 ANQGSEA. CDR3 protein: CSVGGGGTGGYEQYF. In DNA, the CDR3 is TGCAGCGTTGGAGGAGGGGGGACAGGAGGTTACGAGCAGTACTTC.

V is TRBV5-4 and J is TRBJ2-7; D is perhaps TRBD1 (6 bases). CDR1 SGHNT and CDR2 YYREEE come from the germline V gene (reference sequence). This CDR3 comprises 13 residues. V was cut by 4 bases and J by 3 bases, with 11 bases left in between. CDR3 sequence: CASSAGQYYEQYF. The DNA of the CDR3 is TGTGCCAGCAGCGCCGGACAGTACTACGAGCAGTACTTC. Full variable domain (missing parts from reference TRBV5-4 and TRBJ2-7): ETGVTQSPTHLIKTRGQQVTLRCSSQSGHNTVSWYQQALGQGPQFIFQYYREEENGRGNFPPRFSGLQFPNYSSELNVNALELDDSALYLCASSAGQYYEQYFGPGTRLTVT.

The chain couples TRBV19 to TRBJ2-7, with 7 bases that match TRBD2. The germline V gene has CDR1 LNHDA and CDR2 SQIVND (reference sequence). V gave up 2 bases and J gave up 3 bases; unmatched junction bases: 1. CDR3 size: 13 residues. CDR3 residues: CASSIRDYYEQYF. DNA of the CDR3: TGTGCCAGTAGTATACGGGACTACTACGAGCAGTACTTC.